Listed below are T cell receptor beta chains from one sample, sequenced in a study of T cells in tumors after PD-1 blockade. Some clones are missing from TCRdb's copy, which holds only in-frame ones; the method was immunoSEQ multiplex PCR. The sample records about 33,000 clones, around 80% being singletons. The sample here was PBMCs, taken before anti-PD-1 treatment. The source is a human donor with basal cell carcinoma. Each CDR3 is given with its conserved first and last residue. The D gene is left open where the match is weak. Clone size, where shown, is once, few, many, or a class for clones that have expanded.

clone_size j_call v_call d_call cdr3_aa cdr3_nt
NA TRBJ1-1 TRBV5-3 NA CARSLELYTEAFF TGTGCCAGAAGCTTGGAGTTGTACACTGAAGCTTTCTTT
once TRBJ2-6 TRBV29-1 NA CSVEQSSGANVLTF TGCAGCGTTGAACAGTCGTCCGGGGCCAACGTCCTGACTTTC
NA TRBJ2-3 TRBV6-1 TRBD2 CASSEAGSGRAEDAQYF TGTGCCAGCAGTGAAGCGGGTAGCGGGAGGGCCGAAGATGCGCAGTATTTT
once TRBJ1-1 TRBV29-1 NA CSVEAAMNTEAFF TGCAGCGTTGAGGCAGCCATGAACACTGAAGCTTTCTTT
once TRBJ1-2 TRBV5-5 NA CASSLEGSSLYGYTF TGTGCCAGCAGCTTGGAGGGCAGTTCCCTTTATGGCTACACCTTC
NA TRBJ1-2 TRBV7-2 NA CASSLQPEGYGYTF TGTGCCAGCAGCTTACAACCGGAAGGCTATGGCTACACCTTC
medium-sized TRBJ2-2 TRBV7-3 NA CASSLSFTGELFF TGTGCCAGCAGCTTATCCTTCACCGGGGAGCTGTTTTTT
NA TRBJ2-3 TRBV24-1 NA CATSDLGGGASTDTQYF TGTGCCACCAGTGATTTAGGGGGCGGGGCAAGCACAGATACGCAGTATTTT
NA TRBJ1-1 TRBV6-5 NA CASTSMGRVLPEAFF TGTGCCAGCACCTCCATGGGTAGGGTTTTACCTGAAGCTTTCTTT
NA TRBJ2-3 TRBV5-4 NA CASSSDRGADTQYF TGTGCCAGCAGTTCCGACAGAGGGGCAGATACGCAGTATTTT
NA TRBJ2-3 TRBV27 TRBD2 CASSLLQRGGLDTQYF TGTGCCAGCAGTTTATTACAGCGGGGGGGCCTAGATACGCAGTATTTT
few TRBJ2-1 TRBV5-1 TRBD2 CASKREGQNEQFF TGCGCCAGCAAGCGGGAGGGCCAGAATGAGCAGTTCTTC
NA TRBJ2-1 TRBV11-1 TRBD1 CASRATGPANEQFF TGTGCCAGCAGGGCGACAGGGCCGGCCAATGAGCAGTTCTTC
NA TRBJ1-1 TRBV29-1 NA CSVGVNTEAFF TGCAGCGTTGGAGTGAACACTGAAGCTTTCTTT
NA TRBJ2-6 TRBV9 NA CASSVGGTPSSGANVLTF TGTGCCAGCAGCGTAGGCGGGACCCCGAGCTCTGGGGCCAACGTCCTGACTTTC
NA TRBJ2-3 TRBV11-3 TRBD1 CASTDRSTDTQYF TGTGCCAGCACGGACAGGAGCACAGATACGCAGTATTTT
NA TRBJ1-4 TRBV28 NA CASSPGPSNTGWEKLFF TGTGCCAGCAGTCCCGGGCCTTCTAATACGGGATGGGAAAAACTGTTTTTT
NA TRBJ2-5 TRBV2 TRBD2 CASSEASGKETQYF TGTGCCAGCAGTGAAGCTAGCGGGAAGGAGACCCAGTACTTC
NA TRBJ1-5 TRBV7-2 NA CASSLATVSNQPQHF TGTGCCAGCAGCTTAGCGACAGTTAGCAATCAGCCCCAGCATTTT
NA TRBJ2-1 TRBV5-1 NA CASSLTQGAYNEQFF TGCGCCAGCAGCTTGACCCAGGGCGCCTACAATGAGCAGTTCTTC
NA TRBJ1-1 TRBV6-2/TRBV6-3 NA CASSEKIENTEAFF TGTGCCAGCAGCGAGAAGATTGAGAACACTGAAGCTTTCTTT
few TRBJ1-1 TRBV7-9 TRBD1 CASAPIQGAEAFF TGTGCCAGCGCTCCGATCCAGGGGGCCGAAGCTTTCTTT